Below are 15 T cell receptor beta chains sequenced from a single sample in a study of blood T cell repertoires in COVID-19. Sequenced by immunoSEQ multiplex PCR; TCRdb stores in-frame clones only, minus some. The sample has 250,000 or so clones, roughly 89% seen once. Sequenced input: peripheral blood. The receptors originated from a woman aged 40 to 50 who had recovered from COVID-19.

The CDR3, as DNA: TGTGCCAGCTCCTACGGACTAGCGGGAGTAGAGACCCAGTACTTC. Its translation is CASSYGLAGVETQYF. This chain joins TRBV18 and TRBJ2-5, with 13 bases fitting TRBD2. V was clipped by 6 bases and J by 4 bases; unmatched bases: 5. The CDR3 totals 15 residues. Germline CDR1 and CDR2: KGHSH and LQKENI.

The V call is TRBV4-1, the J call TRBJ1-6; 7 bases are a match to TRBD1. The CDR3 consists of 15 residues. The V segment lost 4 bases and the J segment 10 bases; nucleotides outside the gene matches: 10. Per germline, CDR1 MGHRA and CDR2 YSYEKL. The CDR3 loop is CASSREGGPWSPLHF. The CDR3 DNA follows: TGCGCCAGCAGCCGAGAAGGGGGCCCCTGGTCACCCCTCCACTTT.

The rearrangement uses TRBV5-1 and TRBJ2-4; 12 nucleotides match TRBD2. Germline V gene data show CDR1 as SGHRS and CDR2 as YFSETQ. The CDR3 runs 17 residues. V lost 0 bases and J lost 5; bases outside the gene matches: 6. The chain's CDR3 is CASSLAGLAGGQNIQYF. The CDR3 region has the DNA TGCGCCAGCAGCTTGGCCGGGCTAGCGGGAGGGCAAAACATTCAGTACTTC.

The genes are TRBV24-1 and TRBJ2-2; 14 bases are a match to TRBD2. CDR1 and CDR2 (germline): KGHDR, SFDVKD. This CDR3 spans 17 amino acids. V lost 0 bases to trimming and J lost 4 bases; unmatched junction nucleotides: 0. CDR3 loop: CATSDLGTSGSTGELFF. CDR3 coding DNA: TGTGCCACCAGTGATTTGGGGACTAGCGGGAGCACCGGGGAGCTGTTTTTT.

This chain joins TRBV10-2 and TRBJ1-5; D is perhaps TRBD1 (6 bases). CDR1 is WSHSY and CDR2 is SAAADI in the germline V gene. This CDR3 spans 13 amino acids. V lost 6 bases to trimming and J lost 6 bases, with 12 bases between them. CDR3 protein: CASRLQGAQPQHF. CDR3 DNA: TGCGCCAGCAGGTTACAGGGAGCTCAGCCCCAGCATTTT.

This chain links TRBV28 with TRBJ2-2, with 7 bases lining up with TRBD1. This CDR3 has 11 residues. Germline trimming cut 6 bases from V and 13 bases from J; bases unmatched to any gene: 5. Germline CDR1 is MDHEN and CDR2 is SYDVKM. The CDR3 DNA is TGTGCCAGCAGACAGAACAGGGGGCTGTTTTTT. It specifies CASRQNRGLFF.

The rearrangement uses TRBV28 and TRBJ2-2; 11 bases line up with TRBD2. This CDR3 comprises 16 residues. J gave up 5 bases and V 6 bases, and 8 bases lay outside the gene matches. The germline V gene encodes CDR1 MDHEN and CDR2 SYDVKM. CDR3 DNA sequence: TGTGCCAGCAGGATAGCGGGAGGGCCGCGTACCGGGGAGCTGTTTTTT. Translated: CASRIAGGPRTGELFF. Supplemented by reference TRBV28 and TRBJ2-2, the full variable domain reads DVKVTQSSRYLVKRTGEKVFLECVQDMDHENMFWYRQDPGLGLRLIYFSYDVKMKEKGDIPEGYSVSREKKERFSLILESASTNQTSMYLCASRIAGGPRTGELFFGEGSRLTVL.

The chain couples TRBV4-1 to TRBJ1-4; no firm D call. Germline CDR1 reads MGHRA; CDR2 reads YSYEKL. Trimming took off 4 bases at V and 1 base at J, with 16 bases between the two ends. This CDR3 is built from 17 residues. CDR3 in amino acids: CASSLPRKAQTNEKLFF. The CDR3 nucleotides read TGCGCCAGCAGCCTGCCCAGGAAGGCACAAACTAATGAAAAACTGTTTTTT.

The chain carries TRBV5-1 and TRBJ2-3; TRBD1 might be the D (5 bases). Germline CDR1 reads SGHRS; CDR2 reads YFSETQ. The CDR3 runs to 15 residues. Trimming pared 2 bases from V and 4 bases from J, leaving 14 bases between. CDR3 DNA sequence: TGCGCCAGCAGCTTCGTAGGGGAAGGGGCAGATACGCAGTATTTT. Amino acid sequence: CASSFVGEGADTQYF. Full variable domain (remainder filled in from reference TRBV5-1 and TRBJ2-3): KAGVTQTPRYLIKTRGQQVTLSCSPISGHRSVSWYQQTPGQGLQFLFEYFSETQRNKGNFPGRFSGRQFSNSRSEMNVSTLELGDSALYLCASSFVGEGADTQYFGPGTRLTVL.

This chain connects TRBV19 to TRBJ1-1; TRBD1 is a possible D gene (6 bases). CDR1 is LNHDA, CDR2 SQIVND, per germline (reference sequence). With 5 bases removed from V and 8 bases from J, the gap between germline ends came to 9 bases. This CDR3 spans 11 amino acids. CDR3 region: CASSRGAEAFF. The CDR3 DNA sequence: TGTGCCAGTAGTCGGGGGGCGGAAGCTTTCTTT.

V gene TRBV3-1 (or the pseudogene TRBV3-2) combines with J gene TRBJ2-1; the D is unclear. CDR1 and CDR2 from the germline V gene are LGHDT and YNNKEL (reference sequence). The length of the CDR3 is 16 residues. V dropped 2 bases and J dropped 6 bases, with 17 bases sitting between them. The CDR3 DNA is TGTGCCAGCAGCCAATCCGCGTCTGTCCCCCTCAATGAGCAGTTCTTC. Amino acid sequence: CASSQSASVPLNEQFF.

This clone was detected only once. Here the CDR3 reads CASGGPRRYEQYF. Written as DNA, the CDR3 is TGTGCCAGCGGAGGGCCCCGTCGCTACGAGCAGTACTTC. The rearrangement joins TRBV28 to TRBJ2-7, with a tentative D call TRBD2 (6 bases). V was shortened by 8 bases and J by 3 bases, with 14 bases between the two germline ends. The CDR3 contains 13 residues. Germline V gene lookup returns CDR1 MDHEN and CDR2 SYDVKM.

The chain carries TRBV30 and TRBJ2-2, with 14 positions matching TRBD2. There are 17 residues in the CDR3. The germline CDR1 and CDR2 sequences are GTSNPN and SVGIG (reference sequence). With V trimmed by 5 bases and J by 1 base, 6 bases remained unmatched. CDR3 in amino acids: CAWEGLAGDQNTGELFF. The CDR3 DNA reads as TGTGCCTGGGAGGGACTAGCGGGAGACCAGAACACCGGGGAGCTGTTTTTT.

The gene calls are TRBV18 and TRBJ2-5, with D possibly being TRBD2 (5 bases). V lost 3 bases, J lost 1 base, and 15 bases lay in between. Looked up from germline, CDR1 is KGHSH and CDR2 is LQKENI. The length of the CDR3 is 16 residues. CDR3 in amino acids: CASSPRISGVQETQYF. As DNA, the CDR3 is TGTGCCAGCTCACCTCGGATCTCCGGGGTCCAAGAGACCCAGTACTTC.

A remark on this clone: One junction end disagrees with the germline gene, perhaps due to a read error. This chain uses TRBV27 with TRBJ2-2; a weak D match, TRBD2 (5 bases). Germline CDR1 is MNHEY and CDR2 is SMNVEV (reference sequence). The CDR3 is 14 residues long. CDR3 nucleotide sequence: TGTGCCAGCAGTTTTGGCGGACTTCACCGGGGAGCTGTTTTT. Protein product: CASSFGGLHRGAVF.